This is a list of T cell receptor beta chains from one sample in a study of response to subunit inactivated influenza vaccine. TCRdb reprocessed the RT-PCR reads with MiXCR, giving one entry per CDR3 protein. The profile covers around 170,000 distinct CDR3 sequences, with around 11% appearing a single time and 35% to 40% taken by the ten largest. The source material was CD8+ T cells sorted from PBMCs, sampled about 24 months after vaccination. The receptors were sampled from a man between 50 and 75 years old who received an inactivated influenza vaccine. The CDR3 runs from the conserved cysteine through the conserved F or W. D genes are given only for firm matches. The listing skips clone size in some rows; elsewhere it reads once, few, many or a size class.

J gene | clone size | V gene | D gene | CDR3 DNA | CDR3 protein
TRBJ2-7 | - | TRBV11-2 | - | TGTGCCAGCAGCCAACCGCCCCCCAGGGCCTACGAGCAGTACTTC | CASSQPPPRAYEQYF
TRBJ1-4 | - | TRBV19 | - | TGTGCCAGTAGTATCAGGGGTACTAATGAAAAACTGTTTTTT | CASSIRGTNEKLFF
TRBJ2-1 | few | TRBV5-1 | TRBD2 | TGCGCCAGCGGCAGCGGGAGGGCCTACAATGAGCAGTTCTTC | CASGSGRAYNEQFF
TRBJ2-7 | few | TRBV4-2 | TRBD2 | TGTGCCAGCAGCCCCGGGACTAGCGGGCGAACCTACGAGCAGTACTTC | CASSPGTSGRTYEQYF
TRBJ1-1 | few | TRBV7-9 | - | TGTGCCAGCAGCTACCCAGGGCCCGAGGGAGCTTTCTTT | CASSYPGPEGAFF
TRBJ2-7 | - | TRBV9 | - | TGTGCCAGCAGCGTAGACCCTACCTCCTACGAGCAGTACTTC | CASSVDPTSYEQYF
TRBJ2-7 | many | TRBV6-5 | TRBD1 | TGTGCCAGCAGTTACTCCGCTGGACAGGGCTACGAGCAGTACTTC | CASSYSAGQGYEQYF
TRBJ2-2 | - | TRBV3-1 | - | TGTGCCAGCAGCCAGGCCGTTGGATGGGGCACCGGGGAGCTGTTTTTT | CASSQAVGWGTGELFF
TRBJ1-6 | few | TRBV28 | - | TGTGCCAGCAATCTACAGGGTTCGAGCTCACCCCTCCACTTT | CASNLQGSSSPLHF
TRBJ2-7 | many | TRBV7-9 | - | TGTGCCAGCAGCTCAGGACAGATCTACGAGCAGTACTTC | CASSSGQIYEQYF
TRBJ2-7 | few | TRBV5-1 | TRBD1 | TGCGCCAGCAGCGGGACAGGACCAGACTACGAGCAGTACTTC | CASSGTGPDYEQYF
TRBJ2-2 | many | TRBV7-6 | - | TGTGCCAGCAGCTCTGGAACCGGGGCATCGGGGGAGCTGTTTTTT | CASSSGTGASGELFF
TRBJ1-1 | - | TRBV4-3 | - | TGCGCCAGCAGCCAAGAGGTGGGGGGACGTGAGATCTTCATGAACACTGAAGCTTTCTTT | CASSQEVGGREIFMNTEAFF
TRBJ2-1 | once | TRBV12-3/TRBV12-4 | - | TGTGCCAGCAGCCTTTCCTACGATGAGCAGTTCTTC | CASSLSYDEQFF
TRBJ2-7 | many | TRBV10-3 | TRBD2 | TGTGCCATCAGTCCTAGCGGGGGCCTCTCCTACGAGCAGTACTTC | CAISPSGGLSYEQYF